This T cell receptor beta chain came from a study of T cells after somatic rescue of genetic block. TCRdb keeps only in-frame clones here, not all; method: immunoSEQ multiplex PCR. The data show approximately 10,000 clones, around 71% seen once. Per the germline V gene, CDR1 is SGHDT and CDR2 is YYEEEE. V was trimmed by 1 base and J by 3 bases, leaving 11 bases between them. The CDR3 spans 15 residues. Source material: peripheral blood mononuclear cells (PBMCs). This sequence originates from a boy younger than 18. The chain is built from TRBV5-6 and TRBJ1-5; tentative D call: TRBD1 (6 bases). CDR3 sequence reads: CASSLRTGNNQPQHF. The CDR3 DNA sequence: TGTGCCAGCAGCTTGCGAACAGGGAACAATCAGCCCCAGCATTTT.